A single sample gave rise to the 30 T cell receptor beta chains below, sequenced in a study of cytomegalovirus exposure and HLA in healthy donors. Primers for the PCR totalled 60 Vbeta and 13 Jbeta. Sequencing used immunoSEQ multiplex PCR; TCRdb keeps in-frame clones, though not all of them. This sample yields 95,000 to 150,000 clones, of which approximately 78% are seen a single time; around 3% belongs to the top ten. Sequenced sample: PBMCs. The origin of the receptors is a woman under 40 in good health and CMV-seropositive.

The chain combines TRBV5-1 with TRBJ2-2, with 10 bases that match TRBD1. This CDR3 has 16 amino acids. The germline gives CDR1 SGHRS, CDR2 YFSETQ. Losses at the gene ends were 0 bases for V and 6 bases for J; bases not matched to a gene: 5. The CDR3 DNA reads TGCGCCAGCAGCTTGGGGGACAGGGGAGGAGCCGGGGAGCTGTTTTTT. Translating it yields CASSLGDRGGAGELFF.

The rearrangement links TRBV4-1 to TRBJ2-1; the match to TRBD1 covers 9 bases. CDR1 MGHRA and CDR2 YSYEKL come from the germline V gene. The CDR3 length is 17 residues. The V gene end was trimmed by 2 bases and the J gene end by 5 bases; junction bases not matched to a gene: 10. The DNA of the CDR3 is TGCGCCAGCAGCCAACCCTTCCGGGACAGGGCTCACAATGAGCAGTTCTTC. Protein: CASSQPFRDRAHNEQFF.

There are a few counts of this clone. The gene calls are TRBV12-5 and TRBJ1-1; D call uncertain. From germline, CDR1 is LGHNT and CDR2 FRNRAP. This CDR3 has 12 residues. The V and J ends lost 5 bases and 1 base respectively, with 5 bases between them. The CDR3, as DNA: TGTGCTAGTGGTCCTACGAACACTGAAGCTTTCTTT. This sequence encodes CASGPTNTEAFF.

The genes are TRBV5-4 and TRBJ2-7, with 9 bases matching TRBD1. Unmatched junction bases numbered 6, after V lost 4 bases and J lost 1 base. The CDR3 has 15 amino acids. Germline V lookup: CDR1 SGHNT, CDR2 YYREEE (reference sequence). The chain's CDR3 is CASSGGGTGSYEQYF. In DNA, the CDR3 is TGTGCCAGCAGCGGAGGCGGGACAGGGTCCTACGAGCAGTACTTC.

This clone was observed a single time. Other DNA variants within this sample encode the same CDR3. The chain links TRBV4-2 to TRBJ1-4, with D maybe TRBD1 (5 bases). Trimming removed 0 bases from V and 8 bases from J, with 7 bases in between. The germline gives CDR1 LGHNA, CDR2 YNFKEQ. This CDR3 region has 13 residues. CDR3 residues: CASSQDAGEKLFF. CDR3 coding DNA: TGTGCCAGCAGCCAAGATGCAGGGGAAAAACTGTTTTTT.

The rearrangement uses TRBV6-1 and TRBJ1-1, with TRBD1 matching over 7 bases. In germline, CDR1 is MNHNS, CDR2 SASEGT. The CDR3 consists of 14 residues. V lost 3 bases, J lost 9 bases, and 10 bases stayed unmatched. This CDR3 reads CASSDIRQGMKAFF. The CDR3 coding sequence is TGTGCCAGCAGTGACATAAGACAGGGAATGAAAGCTTTCTTT.

The chain recombines TRBV28 with TRBJ1-4; possible D gene TRBD1, 6 bases. The V end was cut by 6 bases, the J end by 8 bases, with 13 bases between. Germline V gene lookup returns CDR1 MDHEN and CDR2 SYDVKM. The length of the CDR3 is 13 residues. Here the CDR3 reads CASRLWGGEKLFF. CDR3 in DNA: TGTGCCAGCAGGCTTTGGGGGGGCGAAAAACTGTTTTTT.

V and J are TRBV5-1 and TRBJ2-7, with D tentatively TRBD2 (7 bases). This CDR3 region has 14 residues. Germline assignment: CDR1 SGHRS and CDR2 YFSETQ. The V end lost 0 bases, the J end lost 6 bases, and 13 bases lay between the germline ends. CDR3 bases: TGCGCCAGCAGCTTGGTGGGGGGGCCGGCCGAGCAGTACTTC. This gives the protein CASSLVGGPAEQYF.

The gene calls are TRBV18 and TRBJ2-3; D ambiguous. Trimming took off 0 bases at V and 5 bases at J, with 6 bases between the two ends. CDR3 length equals 13 residues. Germline V gene lookup returns CDR1 KGHSH and CDR2 LQKENI. CDR3 nucleotide sequence: TGTGCCAGCTCACCACCGTCGGGAGATACGCAGTATTTT. This gives the protein CASSPPSGDTQYF.

This clone was seen a single time. Its ends do not fully match the called genes, so a read error is possible. The chain recombines TRBV7-9 with TRBJ2-3; TRBD2 matches 12 bases. Per the germline V gene, CDR1 is SEHNR and CDR2 is FQNEAQ (reference sequence). This CDR3 has 15 amino acids. The CDR3 sequence: CSSKLAGGAGDTQYF. CDR3 nucleotide sequence: TGTTCCAGTAAACTAGCGGGGGGAGCGGGAGATACGCAGTATTTT. Complete variable domain (other parts from reference TRBV7-9 and TRBJ2-3): DTGVSQNPRHKITKRGQNVTFRCDPISEHNRLYWYRQTLGQGPEFLTYFQNEAQLEKSRLLSDRFSAERPKGSFSTLEIQRTEQGDSAMYLCSSKLAGGAGDTQYFGPGTRLTVL.

This rearrangement joins TRBV9 to TRBJ1-2, with 9 bases fitting TRBD1. Germline loops: CDR1 SGDLS, CDR2 YYNGEE. The CDR3 has 14 amino acids. V was pared by 2 bases and J by 8 bases, with 7 bases of the junction left unmatched. In DNA, the CDR3 is TGTGCCAGCAGCGTCCGGGACAGGGATGGAGGCTACACCTTC. Its translation: CASSVRDRDGGYTF.

This clone was counted many times. The chain has TRBV10-1 and TRBJ2-7; 7 bases fit TRBD2. V lost 6 bases, J lost 3 bases, and 11 bases stayed unmatched. This CDR3 region has 15 residues. Germline V gene sequence: CDR1 WNHNN, CDR2 SYGVQD (reference sequence). CDR3 residues: CASRERGGTLYEQYF. CDR3 nucleotide sequence: TGCGCCAGCAGAGAAAGGGGAGGGACCCTCTACGAGCAGTACTTC.

V and J are TRBV5-1 and TRBJ1-1, with TRBD1 matching 9 bases. The junction had 3 bases not matched to a gene; V was cut back by 2 bases and J by 1 base. Germline V lookup: CDR1 SGHRS, CDR2 YFSETQ. CDR3 length: 15 residues. The CDR3 protein is CASSFGDRENTEAFF. The DNA of the CDR3 is TGCGCCAGCAGCTTTGGGGACAGGGAGAACACTGAAGCTTTCTTT. Full variable domain (missing parts from reference TRBV5-1 and TRBJ1-1): KAGVTQTPRYLIKTRGQQVTLSCSPISGHRSVSWYQQTPGQGLQFLFEYFSETQRNKGNFPGRFSGRQFSNSRSEMNVSTLELGDSALYLCASSFGDRENTEAFFGQGTRLTVV.

V usage is TRBV9 and J usage is TRBJ2-7, with TRBD1 identical over 9 bases. CDR1 and CDR2 (germline): SGDLS, YYNGEE. The length of the CDR3 is 14 residues. The V gene end was trimmed by 4 bases and the J gene end by 4 bases; junction bases not matched to a gene: 6. The CDR3 reads CASSPGQGRYEQYF. Written as DNA, the CDR3 is TGTGCCAGCAGCCCGGGACAGGGACGTTACGAGCAGTACTTC.

The CDR3 DNA follows: TGTGCCAGCAGCCGGGGAAGGGATCAGCCCCAGCATTTT. Translation gives CASSRGRDQPQHF. This chain uses TRBV7-2 with TRBJ1-5; D is uncertain. The germline V gene has CDR1 SGHTA and CDR2 FQGNSA. The length of the CDR3 is 13 residues. Trimming removed 5 bases at V and 5 bases at J, with 10 bases between.

The chain couples TRBV7-3 to TRBJ2-1; D not certain. This CDR3 contains 14 residues. V lost 2 bases and J lost 6, with 11 bases in between. Germline lookup yields CDR1 SGHTA and CDR2 FQGTGA. In DNA, the CDR3 is TGTGCCAGCAGCTTAGGAGCAGCGCCCAATGAGCAGTTCTTC. Translating gives CASSLGAAPNEQFF.

The chain uses TRBV7-9 and TRBJ2-2, with D unclear. Germline loops: CDR1 SEHNR, CDR2 FQNEAQ (reference sequence). This CDR3 comprises 13 residues. Trimming removed 6 bases at V and 3 bases at J, with 8 bases between. DNA of the CDR3: TGTGCCAGCAGTTATCAGGACACCGGGGAGCTGTTTTTT. Protein sequence: CASSYQDTGELFF. Using reference TRBV7-9 and TRBJ2-2 for the parts outside the CDR3, the full variable domain is DTGVSQNPRHKITKRGQNVTFRCDPISEHNRLYWYRQTLGQGPEFLTYFQNEAQLEKSRLLSDRFSAERPKGSFSTLEIQRTEQGDSAMYLCASSYQDTGELFFGEGSRLTVL.

The chain joins TRBV6-1 to TRBJ2-2; the match to TRBD2 covers 12 bases. Germline V gives CDR1 MNHNS, CDR2 SASEGT. V lost 6 bases and J lost 5; bases outside the gene matches: 4. The CDR3 is 15 residues long. CDR3 nucleotides: TGTGCCAGCAGGGGGACTAGCGGGTTAACCGGGGAGCTGTTTTTT. Translated: CASRGTSGLTGELFF.

This chain links TRBV9 with TRBJ2-2; 8 positions agree with TRBD2. Germline CDR1 SGDLS, CDR2 YYNGEE. The CDR3 spans 19 residues. The V gene end was trimmed by 4 bases and the J gene end by 1 base; junction bases not matched to a gene: 15. CDR3 protein: CASSSPRMAGGENTGELFF. The CDR3 DNA is TGTGCCAGCAGCTCCCCCAGAATGGCGGGGGGAGAGAACACCGGGGAGCTGTTTTTT.

The chain is built from TRBV5-4 and TRBJ2-1; 8 positions agree with TRBD2. V lost 6 bases and J lost 6; bases outside the gene matches: 14. CDR3 size: 16 residues. Germline V gene sequence: CDR1 SGHNT, CDR2 YYREEE (reference sequence). CDR3 nucleotide sequence: TGTGCCAGCACCTCTAAGGGGGGCGGGGGGCTCAATGAGCAGTTCTTC. Protein sequence: CASTSKGGGGLNEQFF.

V gene TRBV19 combines with J gene TRBJ1-1; TRBD1 is a possible D gene (5 bases). Germline assignment: CDR1 LNHDA and CDR2 SQIVND (reference sequence). Between the trimmed V and J ends, which lost 5 bases and 4 bases, there was a span of 23 bases. The CDR3 has 17 residues. The CDR3 bases are TGTGCCAGTAGTCCTCAATGGGGCCCGGGAGGGACCACTGAAGCTTTCTTT. Its protein product is CASSPQWGPGGTTEAFF.

V gene TRBV21-1 combines with J gene TRBJ2-1; the D call of TRBD1 is as the table states it, not checked on the DNA. TRBV21-1 is designated a pseudogene. This CDR3 spans 18 amino acids. CDR3 in amino acids: CASTQRGGARGLCNEQFF. CDR3 bases: TGTGCCAGCACCCAAAGGGGAGGGGCCAGGGGGCTTTGTAATGAGCAGTTCTTC.

V is TRBV9 and J is TRBJ1-3; 10 nucleotides match TRBD1. Germline V lookup: CDR1 SGDLS, CDR2 YYNGEE. The CDR3 runs to 16 residues. Trimming removed 2 bases from V and 2 bases from J; junction bases left unmatched: 4. CDR3 sequence reads: CASSVTDRGPGNTIYF. CDR3 in DNA: TGTGCCAGCAGCGTCACCGACAGGGGGCCTGGAAACACCATATATTTT.

V is TRBV6-5 and J is TRBJ1-1; D is unresolved. Trimming left V 0 bases short and J 7 bases short, with 12 bases between. The CDR3 covers 14 residues. From germline, CDR1 is MNHEY and CDR2 SVGAGI. CDR3 nucleotides: TGTGCCAGCAGTTACTCTTGGGAGACGGGTGAAGCTTTCTTT. It translates to CASSYSWETGEAFF.

The V gene is TRBV30, the J gene TRBJ1-2; D call uncertain. V lost 3 bases and J 7 bases, leaving 18 bases between the germline ends. The V gene's germline CDR1 is GTSNPN and CDR2 SVGIG (reference sequence). The CDR3 has 14 residues. DNA for the CDR3: TGTGCCTGGAGCCGAGAGCACACAACGGGTGGCTACACCTTC. Protein product: CAWSREHTTGGYTF.

The chain recombines TRBV9 with TRBJ2-7; 7 nucleotides align to TRBD1. Looked up from germline, CDR1 is SGDLS and CDR2 is YYNGEE. V was clipped by 3 bases and J by 2 bases; unmatched bases: 2. The CDR3 covers 13 residues. In DNA form, the CDR3 reads TGTGCCAGCAGCGCAGGACAGGCCTACGAGCAGTACTTC. Protein: CASSAGQAYEQYF.

The rearrangement links TRBV18 to TRBJ2-2; D gene ambiguous. The germline V gene encodes CDR1 KGHSH and CDR2 LQKENI. The CDR3 runs to 14 residues. The germline V and J ends were trimmed by 3 bases and 3 bases, with 8 bases remaining between them. The CDR3 spells CASSPTWDTGELFF. The CDR3 nucleotides are TGTGCCAGCTCACCGACTTGGGACACCGGGGAGCTGTTTTTT.

This clone was counted only a few times. This chain uses TRBV11-2 with TRBJ2-3, with 9 bases fitting TRBD2. The V gene's germline CDR1 is SGHAT and CDR2 FQNNGV. The CDR3 has 13 residues. The V gene end was trimmed by 3 bases and the J gene end by 8 bases; junction bases not matched to a gene: 3. CDR3 sequence reads: CASSFEAGGTQYF. The CDR3 bases are TGTGCCAGCAGCTTTGAAGCGGGGGGTACGCAGTATTTT.

This sequence joins TRBV10-3 and TRBJ1-5; no clear D. V lost 6 bases, J lost 6 bases, and 12 bases lay in between. The CDR3 spans 13 residues. Germline V gives CDR1 ENHRY, CDR2 SYGVKD. The CDR3 reads CAISVEVGQPQHF. In DNA form, the CDR3 reads TGTGCCATCAGCGTAGAGGTGGGTCAGCCCCAGCATTTT.

The chain combines TRBV15 with TRBJ2-3, with a tentative D call TRBD2 (6 bases). Germline loops: CDR1 LNHNV, CDR2 YYDKDF (reference sequence). Trimming shortened V by 7 bases and J by 1 base, and 9 bases separated the two germline ends. CDR3 length: 13 amino acids. The CDR3 DNA follows: TGTGCCACCACTATAGCGGGCACAGATACGCAGTATTTT. Residues: CATTIAGTDTQYF.